The text below deals with one T cell receptor beta chain. These data originate in a study of blood T cell repertoires in COVID-19. Study processing details: Amplifying reference gene primers gave estimates of nucleated cell counts. Some clones are missing from TCRdb's copy, which holds only in-frame ones; the method was immunoSEQ multiplex PCR. Clone size and V and J calls were adopted from that table, with D and trimming inferred from the DNA. The sample includes roughly 150,000 clones, around 82% of them seen just once. The CDR3 extends over 17 amino acids. The germline V gene has CDR1 SGHRS and CDR2 YFSETQ. J gave up 1 base and V 2 bases, and 10 bases lay outside the gene matches.

Specimen: peripheral blood. The chain employs TRBV5-1 and TRBJ1-1, with 8 bases lining up with TRBD1. This TCR was recovered from a man between 65 and 85 years old with active or convalescent COVID-19. CDR3 sequence: CASSLFSPDRANTEAFF. The CDR3 nucleotides read TGCGCCAGCAGCTTATTTTCCCCGGACAGGGCGAACACTGAAGCTTTCTTT. The full variable domain, completed using reference TRBV5-1 and TRBJ1-1, is KAGVTQTPRYLIKTRGQQVTLSCSPISGHRSVSWYQQTPGQGLQFLFEYFSETQRNKGNFPGRFSGRQFSNSRSEMNVSTLELGDSALYLCASSLFSPDRANTEAFFGQGTRLTVV.